These T cell receptor beta chains were read from a single sample in a study of shared clonotypes between healthy human individuals. Libraries were prepared by immunoSEQ multiplex PCR; TCRdb keeps only in-frame clonotypes and omits some of them. This sample carries under 2,500,000 clones, approximately 95% of them seen once, and the ten largest clones take over 0.1%. Sequenced sample: naive CD4+ T cells sorted from blood. Receptor source: a young man in good health. CDR3s include the opening cysteine and the closing phenylalanine or tryptophan. D genes are given only for firm matches. A clone size is listed for some rows: how often the clone was seen (once, few, many), or a class if it is expanded.

clone size: .
D gene: TRBD1
V gene: TRBV27
J gene: TRBJ2-2
CDR3 DNA: TGTGCCAGCAAGGGACAGGGCTCCGGGGAGCTGTTTTTT
CDR3 protein: CASKGQGSGELFF

clone size: once
D gene: TRBD1
V gene: TRBV6-5
J gene: TRBJ2-5
CDR3 DNA: TGTGCCAGCAGTCCCCGACAGGGTATAGAGACCCAGTACTTC
CDR3 protein: CASSPRQGIETQYF

clone size: .
D gene: TRBD2
V gene: TRBV18
J gene: TRBJ2-7
CDR3 DNA: TGTGCCAGCTCACCACCGACTAGCTGGGGCGAGCAGTACTTC
CDR3 protein: CASSPPTSWGEQYF

clone size: .
D gene: .
V gene: TRBV4-3
J gene: TRBJ2-1
CDR3 DNA: TGCGCCAGCAGCCAAGATCTCTTGCGGGTGAGCTCCTACAATGAGCAGTTCTTC
CDR3 protein: CASSQDLLRVSSYNEQFF

clone size: .
D gene: TRBD2
V gene: TRBV5-6
J gene: TRBJ2-4
CDR3 DNA: TGTGCCAGCAGCTTTAGCGGGGTCTCAAACATTCAGTACTTC
CDR3 protein: CASSFSGVSNIQYF

clone size: .
D gene: .
V gene: TRBV7-2
J gene: TRBJ2-1
CDR3 DNA: TGTGCCAGCAGCTTACCCAAAGTCAATGAGCAGTTCTTC
CDR3 protein: CASSLPKVNEQFF

clone size: .
D gene: TRBD2
V gene: TRBV27
J gene: TRBJ2-7
CDR3 DNA: TGTGCCAGCAGTTTATATCTAGCGGGAGGACCCTACGAGCAGTACTTC
CDR3 protein: CASSLYLAGGPYEQYF

clone size: .
D gene: TRBD1
V gene: TRBV6-5
J gene: TRBJ2-7
CDR3 DNA: TGTGCCAGCAGCACGACAGGGGGAAAGGGCTACGAGCAGTACTTC
CDR3 protein: CASSTTGGKGYEQYF

clone size: once
D gene: .
V gene: TRBV5-5
J gene: TRBJ2-7
CDR3 DNA: TGTGCCAGCAGCAGGCACAGGGTCGTCGAGCAGTACTTC
CDR3 protein: CASSRHRVVEQYF

clone size: .
D gene: TRBD1
V gene: TRBV6-5
J gene: TRBJ2-1
CDR3 DNA: TGTGCCAGCAGTTACTCCAGGGACAGGATGAATGAGCAGTTCTTC
CDR3 protein: CASSYSRDRMNEQFF

clone size: few
D gene: .
V gene: TRBV5-1
J gene: TRBJ2-5
CDR3 DNA: TGCGCCAGCAGTCATAGCCAGGCTCTAACTTTAGAGACCCAGTACTTC
CDR3 protein: CASSHSQALTLETQYF

clone size: .
D gene: .
V gene: TRBV5-4
J gene: TRBJ2-2
CDR3 DNA: TGTGCCAGCAGTGTGGACAGCCTTTTCACCGGGGAGCTGTTTTTT
CDR3 protein: CASSVDSLFTGELFF

clone size: .
D gene: .
V gene: TRBV5-8
J gene: TRBJ2-3
CDR3 DNA: TGTGCCAGCAGCTTCCCAGCCGGGGATACGCAGTATTTT
CDR3 protein: CASSFPAGDTQYF

clone size: .
D gene: TRBD1
V gene: TRBV12-5
J gene: TRBJ1-1
CDR3 DNA: TGTGCTAGTGGTTCCCCAGGGGGCGGAGACACTGAAGCTTTCTTT
CDR3 protein: CASGSPGGGDTEAFF

clone size: .
D gene: .
V gene: TRBV10-3
J gene: TRBJ1-1
CDR3 DNA: TGTGCCATCAGTGAGTCTAATTTGAACACTGAAGCTTTCTTT
CDR3 protein: CAISESNLNTEAFF

clone size: .
D gene: TRBD1
V gene: TRBV9
J gene: TRBJ2-4
CDR3 DNA: TGTGCCAGCAGCGCATCGACAGGGGCCAAAAACATTCAGTACTTC
CDR3 protein: CASSASTGAKNIQYF

clone size: .
D gene: .
V gene: TRBV2
J gene: TRBJ2-1
CDR3 DNA: TGTGCCAGCAGTGTACGGAAAAACAATGAGCAGTTCTTC
CDR3 protein: CASSVRKNNEQFF

clone size: .
D gene: .
V gene: TRBV7-9
J gene: TRBJ2-2
CDR3 DNA: TGTGCCAGCAGGCGCCATGGGGTTTACACCGGGGAGCTGTTTTTT
CDR3 protein: CASRRHGVYTGELFF

clone size: .
D gene: .
V gene: TRBV2
J gene: TRBJ2-3
CDR3 DNA: TGTGCCAGCAGTGAAATTGGACTAATACAGGCAGATACGCAGTATTTT
CDR3 protein: CASSEIGLIQADTQYF

clone size: .
D gene: TRBD1
V gene: TRBV5-1
J gene: TRBJ2-2
CDR3 DNA: TGCGCCAGCACCCATGGACAGGCCGGCACCGGGGAGCTGTTTTTT
CDR3 protein: CASTHGQAGTGELFF

clone size: .
D gene: .
V gene: TRBV6-5
J gene: TRBJ2-4
CDR3 DNA: TGTGCCAGCAGTTCTGGCAGTCTGGGAAACATTCAGTACTTC
CDR3 protein: CASSSGSLGNIQYF

clone size: .
D gene: .
V gene: TRBV7-7
J gene: TRBJ2-7
CDR3 DNA: TGTGCTAGCAGCTTATCGACCTACGAGCAGTACTTC
CDR3 protein: CASSLSTYEQYF

clone size: .
D gene: TRBD1
V gene: TRBV19
J gene: TRBJ2-7
CDR3 DNA: TGTGCCAGTAGTCTACAGGGGGTTTGGGAGCAGTACTTC
CDR3 protein: CASSLQGVWEQYF

clone size: .
D gene: .
V gene: TRBV25-1
J gene: TRBJ2-7
CDR3 DNA: TGTGCCAGCAGTGAATCCGGCCAGGGAATCTACGAGCAGTACTTC
CDR3 protein: CASSESGQGIYEQYF

clone size: .
D gene: TRBD1
V gene: TRBV18
J gene: TRBJ1-4
CDR3 DNA: TGTGCCAGCTCACTAAAGATTCCGGGACAGGGGAAGCTTGCAACTAATGAAAAACTGTTTTTT
CDR3 protein: CASSLKIPGQGKLATNEKLFF

clone size: .
D gene: .
V gene: TRBV28
J gene: TRBJ2-2
CDR3 DNA: TGTGCCAGCAGTTTACCCCAGGGCCACGCCGGGGAGCTGTTTTTT
CDR3 protein: CASSLPQGHAGELFF

clone size: .
D gene: .
V gene: TRBV5-1
J gene: TRBJ2-5
CDR3 DNA: TGCGCCAGCAGCTTGGCAGTGGGGGCGGGGACCCAGTACTTC
CDR3 protein: CASSLAVGAGTQYF

clone size: once
D gene: TRBD2
V gene: TRBV29-1
J gene: TRBJ2-1
CDR3 DNA: TGCAGCGGAAGGGCTAGCGGGTACAATGAGCAGTTCTTC
CDR3 protein: CSGRASGYNEQFF

clone size: .
D gene: TRBD2
V gene: TRBV18
J gene: TRBJ2-1
CDR3 DNA: TGTGCCAGCTCACCGCTAGCGGGAGTTGGCAATGAGCAGTTCTTC
CDR3 protein: CASSPLAGVGNEQFF

clone size: .
D gene: .
V gene: TRBV6-1
J gene: TRBJ1-1
CDR3 DNA: TGTGCCAGCGTTGAGTGGGCGGGAGCCCAAGCTTTCTTT
CDR3 protein: CASVEWAGAQAFF

clone size: .
D gene: .
V gene: TRBV6-5
J gene: TRBJ1-1
CDR3 DNA: TGTGCCAGCAGTTACGGCCAGAGCAAAGAAGCTTTCTTT
CDR3 protein: CASSYGQSKEAFF

clone size: .
D gene: .
V gene: TRBV5-4
J gene: TRBJ1-6
CDR3 DNA: TGTGCCAGCAGCTTGGGACAGAATTCACCCCTCCACTTT
CDR3 protein: CASSLGQNSPLHF

clone size: .
D gene: TRBD1
V gene: TRBV7-2
J gene: TRBJ2-5
CDR3 DNA: TGTGCCAGCAGCGAACAGGGGGCCGGAGAGACCCAGTACTTC
CDR3 protein: CASSEQGAGETQYF

clone size: .
D gene: .
V gene: TRBV5-1
J gene: TRBJ1-1
CDR3 DNA: TGCGCCAGCAGCTTGGGCTCGGGGAGCGGCACTGAAGCTTTCTTT
CDR3 protein: CASSLGSGSGTEAFF

clone size: .
D gene: TRBD1
V gene: TRBV2
J gene: TRBJ1-1
CDR3 DNA: TGTGCCAGCAGTGCCCAGGGGGCAGGCACTGAAGCTTTCTTT
CDR3 protein: CASSAQGAGTEAFF

clone size: .
D gene: .
V gene: TRBV5-1
J gene: TRBJ2-2
CDR3 DNA: TGCGCCAGCAGCTTGGGGGACACCTCCACCGGGGAGCTGTTTTTT
CDR3 protein: CASSLGDTSTGELFF

clone size: once
D gene: TRBD2
V gene: TRBV9
J gene: TRBJ2-7
CDR3 DNA: TGTGCCAGCAGCGTAGGGCCTAGCGGGGCATCCTACGAGCAGTACTTC
CDR3 protein: CASSVGPSGASYEQYF

clone size: .
D gene: .
V gene: TRBV29-1
J gene: TRBJ2-1
CDR3 DNA: TGCAGCGTTGATTTCGCGGGCGGTGAGCAGTTCTTC
CDR3 protein: CSVDFAGGEQFF

clone size: .
D gene: TRBD1
V gene: TRBV11-3
J gene: TRBJ1-5
CDR3 DNA: TGTGCCAGCAGCTTACAGGGGGGAGACAGGGAGGGGCATCAGCCCCAGCATTTT
CDR3 protein: CASSLQGGDREGHQPQHF

clone size: .
D gene: TRBD1
V gene: TRBV9
J gene: TRBJ1-1
CDR3 DNA: TGTGCCAGCAGCCCAGGACAGGGGGCGGGTGCTTTCTTT
CDR3 protein: CASSPGQGAGAFF

clone size: .
D gene: TRBD1
V gene: TRBV2
J gene: TRBJ2-2
CDR3 DNA: TGTGCCAGCAGTGCGCAGGGGGCACGGACCGGGGAGCTGTTTTTT
CDR3 protein: CASSAQGARTGELFF

clone size: .
D gene: .
V gene: TRBV2
J gene: TRBJ2-7
CDR3 DNA: TGTGCCAGCCGGACCTACGAGCAGTACTTC
CDR3 protein: CASRTYEQYF

clone size: .
D gene: TRBD2
V gene: TRBV29-1
J gene: TRBJ2-1
CDR3 DNA: TGCAGCGGCGGGACTAGCGGTTACAATGAGCAGTTCTTC
CDR3 protein: CSGGTSGYNEQFF

clone size: .
D gene: TRBD1
V gene: TRBV6-6
J gene: TRBJ2-2
CDR3 DNA: TGTGCCAGCAGTTCCCGGGACAGTAACACCGGGGAGCTGTTTTTT
CDR3 protein: CASSSRDSNTGELFF

clone size: .
D gene: .
V gene: TRBV5-1
J gene: TRBJ1-6
CDR3 DNA: TGCGCCAGCAGCTTCCTGGACACGGGTTCACCCCTCCACTTT
CDR3 protein: CASSFLDTGSPLHF

clone size: .
D gene: .
V gene: TRBV2
J gene: TRBJ1-6
CDR3 DNA: TGTGCCAGCAGTGTTGAGGGCTCCTATAATTCACCCCTCCACTTT
CDR3 protein: CASSVEGSYNSPLHF

clone size: .
D gene: .
V gene: TRBV10-2
J gene: TRBJ1-1
CDR3 DNA: TGCGCCAGCAGTAGTGGGTTGAACACTGAAGCTTTCTTT
CDR3 protein: CASSSGLNTEAFF

clone size: .
D gene: .
V gene: TRBV7-2
J gene: TRBJ2-2
CDR3 DNA: TGTGCCAGCAGCTTAGTGACCGGGGAGCTGTTTTTT
CDR3 protein: CASSLVTGELFF

clone size: .
D gene: .
V gene: TRBV6-5
J gene: TRBJ2-6
CDR3 DNA: TGTGCCAGCAGTTACTCGGATTCTGGGGCCAACGTCCTGACTTTC
CDR3 protein: CASSYSDSGANVLTF

clone size: .
D gene: .
V gene: TRBV5-4
J gene: TRBJ1-1
CDR3 DNA: TGTGCCAGCAGCTTTTGGGGTGGGCTTGAAGCTTTCTTT
CDR3 protein: CASSFWGGLEAFF

clone size: .
D gene: .
V gene: TRBV27
J gene: TRBJ1-6
CDR3 DNA: TGTGCCAGCAGTCCTCGGGCAGGGTCCTATAATTCACCCCTCCACTTT
CDR3 protein: CASSPRAGSYNSPLHF